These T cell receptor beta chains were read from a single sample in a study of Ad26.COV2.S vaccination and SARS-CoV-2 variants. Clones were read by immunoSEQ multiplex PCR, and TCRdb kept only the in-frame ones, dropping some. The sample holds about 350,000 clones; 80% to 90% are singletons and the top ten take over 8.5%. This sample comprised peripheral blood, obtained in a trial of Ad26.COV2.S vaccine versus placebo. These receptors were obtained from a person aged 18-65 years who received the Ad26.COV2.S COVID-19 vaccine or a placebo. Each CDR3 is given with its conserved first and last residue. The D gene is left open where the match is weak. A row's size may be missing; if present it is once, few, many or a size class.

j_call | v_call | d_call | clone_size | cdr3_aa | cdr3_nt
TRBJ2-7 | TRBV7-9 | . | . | CASSQIRDKRSYEQYF | TGTGCCAGCAGCCAAATCCGGGACAAAAGATCCTACGAGCAGTACTTC
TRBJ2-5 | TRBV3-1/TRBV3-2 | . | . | CASSPGLKETQYF | TGTGCCAGCAGCCCCGGACTTAAAGAGACCCAGTACTTC
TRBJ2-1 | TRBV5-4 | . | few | CASSSGLTDNEQFF | TGTGCCAGCAGCTCGGGACTTACAGACAATGAGCAGTTCTTC
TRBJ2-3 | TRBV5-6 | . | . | CASRLGTDTQYF | TGTGCCAGCAGACTAGGCACAGATACGCAGTATTTT
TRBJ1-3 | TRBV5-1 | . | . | CASSLDLSGNTIYF | TGCGCCAGCAGTCTCGACCTCTCTGGAAACACCATATATTTT
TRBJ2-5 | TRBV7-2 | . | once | CASSPQGTLETQYF | TGTGCCAGCAGCCCCCAGGGGACTCTGGAGACCCAGTACTTC
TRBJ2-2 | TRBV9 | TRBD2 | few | CASSTLSGFTGELFF | TGTGCCAGCAGCACCCTTAGCGGGTTCACCGGGGAGCTGTTTTTT
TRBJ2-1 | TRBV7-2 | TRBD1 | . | CASSLDRQGVGNEQFF | TGTGCCAGCAGCTTAGATCGGCAGGGGGTGGGAAATGAGCAGTTCTTC
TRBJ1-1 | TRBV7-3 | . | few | CASSLYRGSDTEAFF | TGTGCCAGCAGTTTATATCGCGGGTCGGACACTGAAGCTTTCTTT
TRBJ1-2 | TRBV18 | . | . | CASSPYSDSRGYTF | TGTGCCAGCTCACCCTATAGTGATTCCCGGGGCTACACCTTC
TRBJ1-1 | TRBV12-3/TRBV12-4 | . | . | CASSQNTEAFF | TGTGCCAGCAGTCAGAACACTGAAGCTTTCTTT
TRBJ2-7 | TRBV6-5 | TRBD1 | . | CASSYSPGQLREYF | TGTGCCAGCAGTTACTCGCCGGGACAGTTAAGAGAGTACTTC
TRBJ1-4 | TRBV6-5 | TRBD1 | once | CASSYSDRVEKLFF | TGTGCCAGCAGTTACTCCGACAGGGTCGAAAAACTGTTTTTT
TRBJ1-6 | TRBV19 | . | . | CASSITATSPLHF | TGTGCCAGTAGTATAACAGCGACCTCACCCCTCCACTTT
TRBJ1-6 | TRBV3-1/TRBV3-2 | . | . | CASSQGEGQSSPLHF | TGTGCCAGCAGCCAAGGAGAAGGACAAAGTTCACCCCTCCACTTT
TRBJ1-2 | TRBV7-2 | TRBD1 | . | CASSKDDRVHGYTF | TGTGCCAGCAGCAAGGATGACAGGGTCCATGGCTACACCTTC
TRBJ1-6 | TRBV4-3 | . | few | CASSQDRGPFSPLHF | TGCGCCAGCAGCCAAGACAGGGGTCCGTTTTCACCCCTCCACTTT
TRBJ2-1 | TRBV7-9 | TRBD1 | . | CASSLSGTGGHEQFF | TGTGCCAGCAGCTTATCCGGGACAGGGGGGCATGAGCAGTTCTTC
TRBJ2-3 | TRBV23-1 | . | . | CASSLWRGVDTQYF | TGCGCCAGCAGTCTATGGAGAGGGGTGGATACGCAGTATTTT
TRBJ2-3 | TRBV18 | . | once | CASSPGIGTDTQYF | TGTGCCAGCTCACCAGGTATTGGAACAGATACGCAGTATTTT
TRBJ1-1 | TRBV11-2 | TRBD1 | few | CASSDRDRGWNTEAFF | TGTGCCAGCAGCGACCGGGACAGGGGTTGGAACACTGAAGCTTTCTTT
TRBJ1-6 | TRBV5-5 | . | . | CASSRLMARNSPLHF | TGTGCCAGCAGCCGTCTGATGGCTAGGAATTCACCCCTCCACTTT
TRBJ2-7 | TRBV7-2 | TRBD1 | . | CASSQTGVIYEQYF | TGTGCCAGCAGCCAGACAGGGGTAATCTACGAGCAGTACTTC
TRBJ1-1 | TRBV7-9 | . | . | CASSSQGTEAFF | TGTGCCAGCAGCTCCCAGGGGACTGAAGCTTTCTTT
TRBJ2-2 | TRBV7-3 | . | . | CASMAHRGTGELFF | TGTGCCAGCATGGCCCACCGCGGCACCGGGGAGCTGTTTTTT
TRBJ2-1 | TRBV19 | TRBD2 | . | CASSTRRELAGKNEQFF | TGTGCCAGTAGTACCCGAAGGGAGCTAGCGGGGAAAAATGAGCAGTTCTTC
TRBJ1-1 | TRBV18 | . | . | CASSPRENTEAFF | TGTGCCAGCTCCCCCAGGGAGAACACTGAAGCTTTCTTT
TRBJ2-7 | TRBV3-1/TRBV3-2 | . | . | CASSQDLSEQYF | TGTGCCAGCAGCCAAGATCTGAGTGAGCAGTACTTC
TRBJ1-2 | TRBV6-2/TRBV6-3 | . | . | CASSSRTGYTF | TGTGCCAGCAGTTCCCGGACCGGCTACACCTTC
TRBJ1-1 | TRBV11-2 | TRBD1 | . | CASSLNQGAGTEAFF | TGTGCCAGCAGCTTAAATCAGGGGGCAGGAACTGAAGCTTTCTTT
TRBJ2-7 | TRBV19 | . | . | CASSRIGSYEQYF | TGTGCCAGTAGCCGCATCGGGTCCTACGAGCAGTACTTC
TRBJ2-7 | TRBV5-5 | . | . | CASSSKGLGSYEQYF | TGTGCCAGCAGCTCCAAGGGCCTGGGGTCCTACGAGCAGTACTTC
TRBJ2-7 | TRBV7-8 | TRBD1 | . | CASSSQGDYEQYF | TGTGCCAGCAGTTCCCAGGGGGACTACGAGCAGTACTTC
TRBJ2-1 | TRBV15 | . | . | CATSRDPLPGGTSYNEQFF | TGTGCCACCAGCAGAGATCCCCTACCTGGAGGGACCTCCTACAATGAGCAGTTCTTC
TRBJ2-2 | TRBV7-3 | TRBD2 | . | CASSLGPGLATSGELFF | TGTGCCAGCAGCTTAGGGCCGGGACTAGCTACGTCCGGGGAGCTGTTTTTT
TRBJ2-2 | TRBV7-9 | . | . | CASSLGGYNTGELFF | TGTGCCAGCAGCTTAGGAGGGTACAACACCGGGGAGCTGTTTTTT
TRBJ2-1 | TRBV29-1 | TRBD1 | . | CSVEGEGQGFNRGQFF | TGCAGCGTTGAGGGGGAGGGACAGGGGTTTAACAGGGGGCAGTTCTTC
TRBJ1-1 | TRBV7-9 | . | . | CASSLVQAGETEAFF | TGTGCCAGCAGCTTAGTACAGGCCGGCGAAACTGAAGCTTTCTTT
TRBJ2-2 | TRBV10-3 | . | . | CAIKGSVGAGELFF | TGTGCCATCAAAGGTTCGGTGGGAGCCGGGGAGCTGTTTTTT
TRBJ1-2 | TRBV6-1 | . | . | CASSEAIPGIGGYTF | TGTGCCAGCAGTGAAGCTATTCCAGGAATCGGTGGCTACACCTTC
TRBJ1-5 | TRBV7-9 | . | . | CASSLEGRQPQHF | TGTGCCAGCAGCTTAGAAGGACGTCAGCCCCAGCATTTT
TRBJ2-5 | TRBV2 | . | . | CASSELSGGQETQYF | TGTGCCAGCAGTGAACTTTCTGGAGGGCAAGAGACCCAGTACTTC
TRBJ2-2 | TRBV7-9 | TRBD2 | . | CATSGRGDTGELFF | TGTGCCACCAGCGGGAGAGGGGACACCGGGGAGCTGTTTTTT
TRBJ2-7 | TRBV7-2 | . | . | CASSLAGTTHEQYF | TGTGCCAGCAGCCTCGCTGGGACAACCCACGAGCAGTACTTC
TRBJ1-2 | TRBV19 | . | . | CASSQPGGSLNYGYTF | TGTGCCAGTAGTCAACCCGGCGGGAGTCTTAACTATGGCTACACCTTC
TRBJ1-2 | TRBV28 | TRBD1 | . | CASIEAGGAYSYTF | TGTGCCAGCATAGAGGCAGGGGGCGCGTACAGCTACACCTTC
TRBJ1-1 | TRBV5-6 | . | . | CASSWLGAGDPEAFF | TGTGCCAGCAGCTGGTTGGGCGCAGGGGATCCTGAAGCTTTCTTT